The clone carrying this T cell receptor beta chain was detected many times. The CDR3 loop spans 13 amino acids. Trimming removed 6 bases from V and 7 bases from J, with 15 bases in between. One entry per CDR3 protein, called by TCRdb with MiXCR from the 5' RACE reads. The top ten clones hold around 1.9% of a sample with around 670,000 distinct CDR3 sequences, 5.5% to 6.5% of them seen once. This specimen belongs to a study of identical twins. Sequenced: naive T cells sorted from blood. This TCR was recovered from a man between 18 and 29 years old in good health. J is TRBJ1-2 and V is TRBV12-3 or TRBV12-4; no firm D call. DNA for the CDR3: TGTGCCAGCAGCCTGCGGGGTTACGGTGGCTACACCTTC. Its protein product is CASSLRGYGGYTF.